Shown below are 31 T cell receptor beta chains from a single sample sequenced in a study of T-cell memory formation after mild COVID-19. TCRdb fed the 5' RACE reads into MiXCR, producing one record per CDR3 protein. Here the sample spans 250,000 to 350,000 distinct CDR3 sequences, about a sixth being singletons. Sequenced sample: PBMCs or a T cell subset sorted from them (not recorded which). Receptors originate from a man between 18 and 29 years old who had mild COVID-19 (a few samples of this study predate the infection). Cell type and time point are not known.

The chain has TRBV7-8 and TRBJ2-3, with D perhaps matching TRBD1 (6 bases). CDR1 and CDR2 from the germline V gene are SGHVS and FQNEAQ. The germline V and J ends were trimmed by 5 bases and 6 bases, with 15 bases remaining between them. This CDR3 comprises 14 residues. The CDR3, as DNA: TGTGCCAGCAGCGGTTACAGGGATTTGGATACGCAGTATTTT. As protein: CASSGYRDLDTQYF.

The genes are TRBV12-3 or TRBV12-4 and TRBJ2-1, with D unresolved. V was shortened by 7 bases and J by 7 bases, with 11 bases between the two germline ends. CDR3 length: 12 amino acids. For the CDR3, the DNA is TGTGCCAGCATCTCGTGGGCGAATGAGCAGTTCTTC. Protein sequence: CASISWANEQFF.

This clonotype was recorded a few times. The chain has TRBV3-1 and TRBJ2-7, with 8 nucleotides matching TRBD2. The germline V gene encodes CDR1 LGHDT and CDR2 YNNKEL (reference sequence). With V trimmed by 4 bases and J by 6 bases, 11 bases remained unmatched. This CDR3 comprises 15 residues. The CDR3 nucleotides read TGTGCCAGCAGCCCATTCACTAGCGGAGCTACCGAGCAGTACTTC. The encoded protein is CASSPFTSGATEQYF.

This clonotype was counted only a few times. The V and J genes are TRBV7-2 and TRBJ2-4; D is unresolved. V was shortened by 2 bases and J by 0 bases, with 11 bases between the two germline ends. CDR3 length equals 16 residues. Germline CDR1 and CDR2: SGHTA and FQGNSA. In DNA, the CDR3 is TGTGCCAGCAGCTTAATCGGGCAGGTAGCCAAAAACATTCAGTACTTC. This gives the protein CASSLIGQVAKNIQYF.

This clonotype was detected only a few times. The chain combines TRBV7-2 with TRBJ2-1, with 12 bases matching TRBD2. The germline CDR1 and CDR2 sequences are SGHTA and FQGNSA. The CDR3 sequence is 15 residues long. V shed 5 bases, J shed 9 bases, and the junction held 8 bases outside the gene matches. CDR3 amino acids: CASSPASGGGLEQFF. CDR3 bases: TGTGCCAGCAGCCCTGCTAGCGGGGGGGGCCTTGAGCAGTTCTTC. The whole variable domain, filled in from reference TRBV7-2 and TRBJ2-1, reads GAGVSQSPSNKVTEKGKDVELRCDPISGHTALYWYRQSLGQGLEFLIYFQGNSAPDKSGLPSDRFSAERTGGSVSTLTIQRTQQEDSAVYLCASSPASGGGLEQFFGPGTRLTVL.

DNA for the CDR3: TGCGCCAGCAGCTTGACCCCAGACAGGCACTCTGGGGCCAACGTCCTGACTTTC. This gives the protein CASSLTPDRHSGANVLTF. V is TRBV5-1 and J is TRBJ2-6; D possibly corresponds to TRBD1 (6 bases). The CDR3 totals 18 residues. The germline CDR1 and CDR2 sequences are SGHRS and YFSETQ. Trimming pared 1 base from V and 0 bases from J, leaving 14 bases between.

This sequence joins TRBV20-1 and TRBJ2-1; maybe TRBD2 (7 bases). Germline CDR1 reads DFQATT; CDR2 reads SNEGSKA (reference sequence). The V end lost 2 bases, the J end lost 0 bases, and 17 bases lay between the germline ends. The length of the CDR3 is 17 residues. CDR3 in DNA: TGCAGTGCTAGATCCTCTCGGGGGGCTAGCTCCTACAATGAGCAGTTCTTC. As protein: CSARSSRGASSYNEQFF.

This clonotype was seen at least ten times. The chain couples TRBV5-1 to TRBJ2-5; D unclear. Germline CDR1 and CDR2: SGHRS and YFSETQ. The CDR3 has 14 residues. The V gene lost 0 bases and the J gene lost 2 bases, with 8 bases spanning the gap. The CDR3 coding sequence is TGCGCCAGCAGCTTGGGAGGTTTACAAGAGACCCAGTACTTC. The encoded protein is CASSLGGLQETQYF.

This chain links TRBV18 with TRBJ2-7; a weak D match, TRBD1 (5 bases). Germline-derived CDR1 and CDR2 are KGHSH and LQKENI. There are 14 residues in the CDR3. Between the trimmed V and J ends, which lost 6 bases and 3 bases, there was a span of 15 bases. The CDR3 loop is CASSLSGQGYEQYF. The CDR3 nucleotides read TGTGCCAGCTCCCTCTCTGGCCAGGGCTACGAGCAGTACTTC.

This clonotype turned up a few times. The J gene is TRBJ2-1, the V gene TRBV3-1, with 9 positions matching TRBD2. The CDR3 consists of 15 residues. Losses at the gene ends were 4 bases for V and 3 bases for J; bases not matched to a gene: 4. The V gene's germline CDR1 is LGHDT and CDR2 YNNKEL (reference sequence). This CDR3 is CASSRAGGNYNEQFF. In nucleotides, the CDR3 is TGTGCCAGCAGCCGAGCGGGGGGCAACTACAATGAGCAGTTCTTC.

The rearrangement joins TRBV7-2 to TRBJ2-1, with a tentative D call TRBD2 (7 bases). V dropped 7 bases and J dropped 6 bases, with 13 bases sitting between them. Germline-derived CDR1 and CDR2 are SGHTA and FQGNSA. CDR3 length: 13 amino acids. In nucleotides, the CDR3 is TGTGCCAGCACGTTTAGGGGGGGCAATGAGCAGTTCTTC. Its translation: CASTFRGGNEQFF. The full variable domain, its missing parts supplied by reference TRBV7-2 and TRBJ2-1, is GAGVSQSPSNKVTEKGKDVELRCDPISGHTALYWYRQSLGQGLEFLIYFQGNSAPDKSGLPSDRFSAERTGGSVSTLTIQRTQQEDSAVYLCASTFRGGNEQFFGPGTRLTVL.

The sample holds a few counts of this clonotype. The chain is built from TRBV13 and TRBJ1-1, with TRBD1 matching over 7 bases. This CDR3 comprises 14 residues. V shed 10 bases and J 0 bases; nucleotides not matched to a gene: 8. Germline V gene sequence: CDR1 PRHDT, CDR2 FYEKMQ (reference sequence). The CDR3 DNA is TGTGCCACCGACAGGGACCTCATGAACACTGAAGCTTTCTTT. Protein: CATDRDLMNTEAFF.

There are a few counts of this clonotype. This chain links TRBV20-1 with TRBJ2-1; D is possibly TRBD1 or TRBD2 (5 bases each). V lost 3 bases to trimming and J lost 2 bases, with 11 bases between them. The germline V gene encodes CDR1 DFQATT and CDR2 SNEGSKA (reference sequence). The CDR3 totals 14 residues. The CDR3 bases are TGCAGTGCTAGGCCTGGGGACCCCTACAATGAGCAGTTCTTC. Translation: CSARPGDPYNEQFF.

This clonotype was detected a few times. The V gene is TRBV6-2 or TRBV6-3, the J gene TRBJ2-7; 10 bases map to TRBD1. Germline CDR1 is MNHEY and CDR2 is SVGEGT. The ends lost 5 bases at V and 2 bases at J; junction bases unmatched: 6. This CDR3 contains 15 residues. The CDR3 sequence: CASSHPGTGAYEQYF. The CDR3 DNA sequence: TGTGCCAGCAGTCACCCAGGGACAGGGGCCTACGAGCAGTACTTC.

In regard to this clonotype: A much larger clone lies a single base off, so this may be a read error. The V call is TRBV6-5, the J call TRBJ2-3, with D unclear. The germline V gene encodes CDR1 MNHEY and CDR2 SVGAGI. Trimming removed 0 bases at V and 4 bases at J, with 5 bases between. The CDR3 consists of 13 residues. The DNA of the CDR3 is TGTGCCAGCAGTTACTCGCCCCCAGATACGCAGTATTTT. Its translation is CASSYSPPDTQYF.

The chain couples TRBV3-1 to TRBJ1-1; tentatively, D is TRBD1 (5 bases). Germline V CDR1 and CDR2: LGHDT, YNNKEL (reference sequence). This CDR3 spans 14 amino acids. V shed 4 bases and J shed 1 base, with 10 bases lying between them. The CDR3 nucleotides read TGTGCCAGCAGCCCGCTGCAGGGGAACACTGAAGCTTTCTTT. As protein: CASSPLQGNTEAFF. Drawing the rest from reference TRBV3-1 and TRBJ1-1, the complete variable domain is DTAVSQTPKYLVTQMGNDKSIKCEQNLGHDTMYWYKQDSKKFLKIMFSYNNKELIINETVPNRFSPKSPDKAHLNLHINSLELGDSAVYFCASSPLQGNTEAFFGQGTRLTVV.

This clonotype has a handful of counts. The chain joins TRBV6-5 to TRBJ2-1, with D perhaps TRBD2 (5 bases). CDR3 size: 15 residues. Germline CDR1 MNHEY, CDR2 SVGAGI. The ends were cut back, 6 bases at V and 3 bases at J, with 15 bases in the middle. This CDR3 is CASSKDFRLYNEQFF. The CDR3 coding sequence is TGTGCCAGCAGCAAGGACTTCCGCCTCTACAATGAGCAGTTCTTC.

This chain uses TRBV29-1 with TRBJ2-7, with no clear D. CDR1 is SQVTM and CDR2 is ANQGSEA in the germline V gene. Trimming shortened V by 3 bases and J by 6 bases, and 12 bases separated the two germline ends. The CDR3 totals 12 residues. In DNA form, the CDR3 reads TGCAGCGTTGAGTCCGGGTTGGGCGAGCAGTACGTC. Translation gives CSVESGLGEQYV.

This clonotype occurred a few times. This rearrangement joins TRBV6-2 or TRBV6-3 to TRBJ1-2; 8 bases line up with TRBD1. V was pared by 5 bases and J by 8 bases, with 7 bases of the junction left unmatched. Germline V CDR1 and CDR2: MNHEY, SVGEGT. The CDR3 is 13 amino acids. CDR3 amino acids: CASSRSGTGGYTF. The CDR3 DNA sequence: TGTGCCAGCAGTCGGTCGGGGACAGGAGGCTACACCTTC.

This clonotype was detected only a few times. This rearrangement joins TRBV6-5 to TRBJ2-7, with 9 bases identical to TRBD2. CDR3 length: 13 amino acids. Losses at the gene ends were 4 bases for V and 7 bases for J; bases not matched to a gene: 5. The germline V gene has CDR1 MNHEY and CDR2 SVGAGI. The CDR3 reads CASSWRGGREQYF. In DNA, the CDR3 is TGTGCCAGCAGTTGGCGGGGGGGCAGGGAGCAGTACTTC.

The CDR3 loop reads CASQGGGEETQYF. In nucleotides, the CDR3 is TGTGCCAGTCAGGGCGGGGGAGAAGAGACCCAGTACTTC. This chain uses TRBV13 with TRBJ2-5; TRBD2 aligns across 7 bases. From germline, CDR1 is PRHDT and CDR2 FYEKMQ (reference sequence). The CDR3 totals 13 residues. V lost 9 bases and J lost 3; bases outside the gene matches: 7. The variable domain in full, completed from reference TRBV13 and TRBJ2-5, reads AAGVIQSPRHLIKEKRETATLKCYPIPRHDTVYWYQQGPGQDPQFLISFYEKMQSDKGSIPDRFSAQQFSDYHSELNMSSLELGDSALYFCASQGGGEETQYFGPGTRLLVL.

CDR3 coding DNA: TGTGCCAGCAGCATCCGACAGGGCGCGAACACTGAAGCTTTCTTT. This translates into CASSIRQGANTEAFF. The V gene is TRBV7-9, the J gene TRBJ1-1; 7 positions agree with TRBD1. The CDR3 consists of 15 residues. Germline CDR1 reads SEHNR; CDR2 reads FQNEAQ (reference sequence). V lost 5 bases, J lost 1 base, and 7 bases stayed unmatched. The variable domain in full, with the rest retrieved from reference TRBV7-9 and TRBJ1-1, is DTGVSQNPRHKITKRGQNVTFRCDPISEHNRLYWYRQTLGQGPEFLTYFQNEAQLEKSRLLSDRFSAERPKGSFSTLEIQRTEQGDSAMYLCASSIRQGANTEAFFGQGTRLTVV.

This clonotype has at least ten counts. The chain employs TRBV20-1 and TRBJ2-1; D unresolved. CDR1 and CDR2 from the germline V gene are DFQATT and SNEGSKA (reference sequence). Trimming took 0 bases from V and 8 from J, leaving 14 bases between them. The CDR3 sequence is 14 residues long. CDR3 sequence reads: CSARDQRVKHEQFF. The CDR3 region has the DNA TGCAGTGCTAGAGATCAAAGGGTTAAGCATGAGCAGTTCTTC.

This clonotype was detected a few times. DNA of the CDR3: TGTGCCAGCAGCTTAGGGTTCGGGCTTCCTGAAAAACTGTTTTTT. Translating gives CASSLGFGLPEKLFF. The V call is TRBV7-6, the J call TRBJ1-4; D call uncertain. Trimming removed 1 base from V and 7 bases from J, with 13 bases in between. CDR1 is SGHVS and CDR2 is FNYEAQ in the germline V gene. The CDR3 covers 15 residues.

This clonotype was counted ten times or more. The rearrangement joins TRBV7-2 to TRBJ2-5, with a possible D match to TRBD1 (5 bases). This CDR3 spans 12 amino acids. The V end was cut by 6 bases, the J end by 5 bases, with 10 bases between. CDR1 is SGHTA, CDR2 FQGNSA, per germline. The CDR3 protein is CASRGRGETQYF. CDR3 coding DNA: TGTGCCAGCAGGGGAAGGGGTGAGACCCAGTACTTC.

This clonotype came up a few times. The V call is TRBV7-8, the J call TRBJ1-1; 7 bases agree with TRBD1. Germline V gene sequence: CDR1 SGHVS, CDR2 FQNEAQ. J lost 1 base, V lost 2 bases, and 10 bases had no gene match. The CDR3 loop spans 17 amino acids. This CDR3 is CASSLRWPGQQNTEAFF. The CDR3 nucleotides read TGTGCCAGCAGCTTACGGTGGCCGGGACAGCAGAACACTGAAGCTTTCTTT.

This chain joins TRBV15 and TRBJ2-2; 8 bases agree with TRBD1. Germline CDR1 reads LNHNV; CDR2 reads YYDKDF (reference sequence). V was pared by 1 base and J by 7 bases, with 5 bases of the junction left unmatched. This CDR3 is built from 15 residues. CDR3 protein: CATSRVPGGGGELFF. CDR3 nucleotides: TGTGCCACCAGCAGAGTTCCAGGGGGCGGCGGGGAGCTGTTTTTT.

V usage is TRBV20-1 and J usage is TRBJ2-5; TRBD2 agrees at 10 bases. From germline, CDR1 is DFQATT and CDR2 SNEGSKA (reference sequence). There are 16 residues in the CDR3. V was clipped by 0 bases and J by 4 bases; unmatched bases: 8. The CDR3: CSARDPAGGPGETQYF. The CDR3 DNA follows: TGCAGTGCTAGAGATCCAGCGGGGGGGCCAGGAGAGACCCAGTACTTC.

In its sample, this clonotype was seen a few times. The chain combines TRBV12-3 or TRBV12-4 with TRBJ2-3, with D perhaps TRBD2 (5 bases). This CDR3 is 15 amino acids long. V was trimmed by 5 bases and J by 0 bases, leaving 12 bases between them. The CDR3 DNA reads as TGTGCCAGCAGTCGGCTAGCATTAAGCACAGATACGCAGTATTTT. Its translation: CASSRLALSTDTQYF.

This clonotype occurred a few times. The chain combines TRBV5-1 with TRBJ1-2, with TRBD1 identical over 8 bases. V shed 5 bases, J shed 8 bases, and the junction held 8 bases outside the gene matches. CDR3 length equals 13 residues. Germline CDR1 reads SGHRS; CDR2 reads YFSETQ. The DNA of the CDR3 is TGCGCCAGCAGACCTGGACAGGGTAACGGCTACACCTTC. Protein product: CASRPGQGNGYTF.

This chain uses TRBV4-1 with TRBJ2-2; D might be TRBD2 (6 bases). Germline CDR1 reads MGHRA; CDR2 reads YSYEKL. Deletions cut 4 bases from V and 6 bases from J, with 15 bases between. The CDR3 contains 15 residues. CDR3 residues: CASSLRDSVAGELFF. The CDR3, as DNA: TGCGCCAGCAGCCTGCGGGACTCAGTCGCCGGGGAGCTGTTTTTT.